This is a list of T cell receptor beta chains from one sample in a study of cytomegalovirus exposure and HLA in healthy donors. TCRdb's copy holds only in-frame clones and misses some; the assay was immunoSEQ multiplex PCR. The table records 110,000 to 150,000 clones, about four fifths of them present only once. The material sequenced was PBMCs. These TCRs come from a man aged 35-49 years in good health and CMV-seropositive. Each CDR3 is given with its conserved first and last residue. The D gene is left open where the match is weak. Clone size appears in some rows only: once, few, many, or a class for an expanded clone.

>TRBJ2-2|TRBV7-7|.|.
CASSGTRTGELFF
TGTGCTAGCAGCGGTACTAGAACCGGGGAGCTGTTTTTT
>TRBJ2-5|TRBV7-9|.|.
CASSLVSTKETQYF
TGTGCCAGCAGCTTAGTGAGCACCAAAGAGACCCAGTACTTC
>TRBJ1-5|TRBV7-9|.|.
CASSLGTEVDQPQHF
TGTGCCAGCAGCTTAGGCACTGAAGTAGATCAGCCCCAGCATTTT
>TRBJ1-5|TRBV7-6|TRBD1|.
CASSQGQGRSNQPQHF
TGTGCCAGCAGCCAGGGACAGGGTCGAAGCAATCAGCCCCAGCATTTT
>TRBJ1-2|TRBV27|TRBD1|many
CASSFSGTGFWGYTF
TGTGCCAGCAGTTTTTCAGGGACAGGGTTCTGGGGCTACACCTTC
>TRBJ2-7|TRBV19|TRBD1|.
CASSLQGEPYEQYF
TGTGCCAGTAGTCTACAGGGGGAACCCTACGAGCAGTACTTC
>TRBJ2-1|TRBV27|.|.
CASSLGGHHNEQFF
TGTGCCAGCAGTTTAGGGGGACACCACAATGAGCAGTTCTTC
>TRBJ1-2|TRBV27|.|.
CASSYQYRVNNYGYTF
TGTGCCAGCAGCTACCAGTACAGGGTAAACAACTATGGCTACACCTTC
>TRBJ1-1|TRBV6-1|.|few
CASSEAWAGAEAFF
TGTGCCAGCAGTGAAGCCTGGGCGGGCGCTGAAGCTTTCTTT
>TRBJ2-2|TRBV5-1|TRBD2|.
CASSPRGGEGTGELFF
TGCGCCAGCAGCCCCCGCGGGGGTGAGGGGACCGGGGAGCTGTTTTTT
>TRBJ1-4|TRBV15|.|.
CATSDGIGAELFF
TGTGCCACCAGCGATGGGATAGGGGCTGAACTGTTTTTT
>TRBJ2-7|TRBV28|.|.
CASSFFGQGGYEQYF
TGTGCCAGCAGTTTCTTCGGACAGGGAGGGTACGAGCAGTACTTC
>TRBJ1-2|TRBV19|TRBD1|.
CASSQQGAHGYTF
TGTGCCAGTAGTCAACAGGGGGCGCATGGCTACACCTTC
>TRBJ2-7|TRBV10-1|TRBD1|.
CASSDGQGAREQYF
TGCGCCAGCAGTGACGGACAGGGGGCACGCGAGCAGTACTTC
>TRBJ1-2|TRBV19|TRBD1|few
CASTDPPGTGDYGYTF
TGTGCCAGTACGGATCCCCCCGGGACAGGGGACTATGGCTACACCTTC
>TRBJ2-3|TRBV7-3|TRBD2|.
CASSLGTSGLITDTQYF
TGTGCCAGCAGCTTAGGAACTAGCGGGCTAATCACAGATACGCAGTATTTT
>TRBJ2-6|TRBV29-1|.|.
CSVTGTSGANVLTF
TGCAGCGTCACAGGGACCTCTGGGGCCAACGTCCTGACTTTC
>TRBJ1-6|TRBV7-2|.|.
CASSYGLLGYNSPLHF
TGTGCCAGCAGCTATGGCCTCCTCGGGTATAATTCACCCCTCCACTTT
>TRBJ2-5|TRBV18|.|.
CASSPRPGETQYF
TGTGCCAGCTCACCCCGCCCGGGAGAGACCCAGTACTTC
>TRBJ2-7|TRBV14|.|.
CASRQTGSPTLSYEQYF
TGTGCCAGCAGGCAGACAGGATCTCCCACCCTCTCCTACGAGCAGTACTTC
>TRBJ1-1|TRBV7-9|.|.
CASSCRQEVFTEAFF
TGTGCCAGCAGCTGCAGACAGGAGGTTTTCACTGAAGCTTTCTTT
>TRBJ1-5|TRBV9|TRBD1|.
CASWTGVWQPQHF
TGTGCCAGCTGGACAGGGGTTTGGCAGCCCCAGCATTTT
>TRBJ2-4|TRBV4-1|.|.
CASSQDPGLSKNIQYF
TGCGCCAGCAGCCAAGACCCGGGACTCTCCAAAAACATTCAGTACTTC
>TRBJ2-5|TRBV5-1|TRBD1|.
CASSLAGTGEETQYF
TGCGCCAGCAGCTTGGCCGGGACAGGGGAAGAGACCCAGTACTTC
>TRBJ1-1|TRBV7-3|.|.
CASSPGRMNTEAFF
TGTGCCAGCAGCCCAGGGAGGATGAACACTGAAGCTTTCTTT
>TRBJ2-1|TRBV6-4|TRBD2|.
CASRTHGGLGGVNEQFF
TGTGCCAGCAGAACACACGGGGGACTGGGGGGGGTCAATGAGCAGTTCTTC
>TRBJ1-4|TRBV5-5|TRBD1|.
CASRNRDSNEKLFF
TGTGCCAGCAGGAACCGGGACAGTAATGAAAAACTGTTTTTT
>TRBJ1-2|TRBV30|.|.
CAWSSSVMYGYTF
TGTGCCTGGAGCTCGTCGGTTATGTATGGCTACACCTTC
>TRBJ1-2|TRBV7-9|.|.
CASSSLRGPNYGYTF
TGTGCCAGCAGCTCATTGCGGGGACCTAACTATGGCTACACCTTC
>TRBJ1-1|TRBV5-6|.|.
CASSLAGVTEAFF
TGTGCCAGCAGCCTAGCCGGGGTCACTGAAGCTTTCTTT
>TRBJ1-1|TRBV10-3|TRBD1|.
CAISDRQGILAFF
TGTGCCATCAGTGATCGACAGGGCATTTTGGCTTTCTTT
>TRBJ2-6|TRBV15|TRBD1|.
CATSRDDRAGANVLTF
TGTGCCACCAGCAGAGACGACAGGGCTGGGGCCAACGTCCTGACTTTC
>TRBJ2-7|TRBV6-6|TRBD2|.
CASSPKGLAWTEQYF
TGTGCCAGCAGTCCGAAGGGACTAGCTTGGACCGAGCAGTACTTC
>TRBJ2-7|TRBV28|.|.
CASSLPASYSYEQYF
TGTGCCAGCAGTTTACCCGCCTCCTACTCCTACGAGCAGTACTTC
>TRBJ2-3|TRBV7-9|.|.
CASSLGRGEADTQYF
TGTGCCAGCAGCTTAGGCAGGGGAGAAGCAGATACGCAGTATTTT
>TRBJ2-5|TRBV7-2|.|.
CASRRTEETQYF
TGTGCCAGCAGGAGGACAGAAGAGACCCAGTACTTC
>TRBJ2-3|TRBV6-1|.|.
CASSEAVWLGAGTDTQYF
TGTGCCAGCAGTGAAGCGGTTTGGCTAGGGGCTGGCACAGATACGCAGTATTTT
>TRBJ2-5|TRBV6-6|.|few
CASTRGGRRGETQYF
TGTGCCAGCACTAGAGGTGGCAGGAGGGGCGAGACCCAGTACTTC
>TRBJ1-2|TRBV6-6|.|.
CASGLRQDVDGYTF
TGTGCCAGCGGACTCAGACAGGATGTGGATGGCTACACCTTC
>TRBJ2-1|TRBV7-2|TRBD2|once
CASSARLAVEQFF
TGTGCCAGCAGCGCCCGACTAGCGGTTGAGCAGTTCTTC
>TRBJ2-3|TRBV2|TRBD1|.
CASSGDRGTGASTDTQYF
TGTGCCAGCAGCGGGGACAGGGGTACCGGGGCTAGCACAGATACGCAGTATTTT
>TRBJ2-7|TRBV21-1|.|.
CASRQGRDRGPYEQYF
TGTGCCAGCAGGCAGGGAAGGGACAGGGGCCCCTACGAGCAGTACTTC
>TRBJ2-7|TRBV18|.|.
CASSAGAALLHEQYF
TGTGCCAGCTCAGCGGGGGCCGCTCTACTGCACGAGCAGTACTTC
>TRBJ2-2|TRBV5-1|TRBD2|.
CASSLAPSGDTGELFF
TGCGCCAGCAGCTTGGCACCTAGCGGGGACACCGGGGAGCTGTTTTTT
>TRBJ1-1|TRBV6-4|TRBD1|few
CASRRDSGNTEAFF
TGTGCCAGCCGGAGGGACAGTGGGAACACTGAAGCTTTCTTT
>TRBJ2-5|TRBV5-1|TRBD2|.
CASSLAGGETQYF
TGCGCCAGCAGTTTAGCGGGAGGAGAGACCCAGTACTTC